This is a list of T cell receptor beta chains from one sample in a study of CD8+ T cells in alopecia areata. Method: immunoSEQ multiplex PCR; TCRdb's copy keeps in-frame clones and lacks some. The repertoire holds about 210,000 clones, with less than 75% as singletons. Source: CD4+ T cells sorted from blood, taken at week 4, from a patient treated with tofacitinib. The receptors come from a human donor with alopecia areata. Both conserved end residues are part of each CDR3. A D gene is named only where the DNA matches it firmly. Some rows mark clone size as missing; the rest say once, few, many or name a class of expanded clone.

CDR3aa: CAISDKRGASTDTQYF
CDR3nt: TGTGCCATCAGTGATAAGCGGGGGGCTAGCACAGATACGCAGTATTTT
d_gene: TRBD2
abundance: NA
v_gene: TRBV10-3
j_gene: TRBJ2-3

CDR3aa: CAWSAQGNSPLHF
CDR3nt: TGTGCCTGGAGTGCACAGGGCAATTCACCCCTCCACTTT
d_gene: NA
abundance: NA
v_gene: TRBV30
j_gene: TRBJ1-6

CDR3aa: CASSLAVAGELFF
CDR3nt: TGCGCCAGCAGCTTGGCCGTTGCCGGGGAGCTGTTTTTT
d_gene: NA
abundance: NA
v_gene: TRBV5-1
j_gene: TRBJ2-2

CDR3aa: CASSRDSGSVYEQYF
CDR3nt: TGTGCCAGCTCCCGCGATTCCGGGTCCGTCTACGAGCAGTACTTC
d_gene: NA
abundance: once
v_gene: TRBV6-5
j_gene: TRBJ2-7

CDR3aa: CASSQELRRDVKRYF
CDR3nt: TGCGCCAGCAGCCAGGAGTTAAGACGGGACGTTAAAAGATACTTC
d_gene: NA
abundance: NA
v_gene: TRBV5-1
j_gene: TRBJ2-7

CDR3aa: CSVLTANSREPQHF
CDR3nt: TGCAGCGTTCTGACAGCAAACTCAAGGGAGCCCCAGCATTTT
d_gene: NA
abundance: NA
v_gene: TRBV29-1
j_gene: TRBJ1-5

CDR3aa: CASSPREGAYSNQPQHF
CDR3nt: TGTGCCAGCAGTCCCCGGGAGGGTGCGTATAGCAATCAGCCCCAGCATTTT
d_gene: NA
abundance: NA
v_gene: TRBV27
j_gene: TRBJ1-5

CDR3aa: CSVEVLQATKNIQYF
CDR3nt: TGCAGCGTTGAAGTCTTACAGGCTACCAAAAACATTCAGTACTTC
d_gene: NA
abundance: few
v_gene: TRBV29-1
j_gene: TRBJ2-4

CDR3aa: CAWSVVNGGYTF
CDR3nt: TGTGCCTGGAGTGTGGTGAACGGTGGCTACACCTTC
d_gene: NA
abundance: NA
v_gene: TRBV30
j_gene: TRBJ1-2

CDR3aa: CASSPRLGGGVGEQFF
CDR3nt: TGTGCCAGCAGCCCCCGTTTAGGAGGGGGTGTCGGTGAGCAGTTCTTC
d_gene: NA
abundance: NA
v_gene: TRBV13
j_gene: TRBJ2-1

CDR3aa: CASSQESDRGFGYTF
CDR3nt: TGTGCCAGCAGCCAAGAGTCGGACAGGGGGTTTGGCTACACCTTC
d_gene: TRBD1
abundance: NA
v_gene: TRBV4-2
j_gene: TRBJ1-2

CDR3aa: CASSDMDRLYEQYF
CDR3nt: TGTGCCAGCAGCGACATGGACAGGCTTTACGAGCAGTACTTC
d_gene: TRBD1
abundance: NA
v_gene: TRBV7-9
j_gene: TRBJ2-7

CDR3aa: CASSEEGLGAHTEAFF
CDR3nt: TGTGCCAGCAGTGAAGAAGGTCTGGGGGCGCACACTGAAGCTTTCTTT
d_gene: NA
abundance: NA
v_gene: TRBV25-1
j_gene: TRBJ1-1

CDR3aa: CAWGLRGVPYEQYF
CDR3nt: TGTGCCTGGGGGCTCAGGGGCGTACCCTACGAGCAGTACTTC
d_gene: NA
abundance: NA
v_gene: TRBV30
j_gene: TRBJ2-7

CDR3aa: CASSLRTGQETQYF
CDR3nt: TGCGCCAGCAGCCTCAGGACAGGCCAAGAGACCCAGTACTTC
d_gene: TRBD1
abundance: few
v_gene: TRBV5-1
j_gene: TRBJ2-5

CDR3aa: CASSPPTETQYF
CDR3nt: TGTGCCAGCTCACCACCGACCGAGACCCAGTACTTC
d_gene: NA
abundance: NA
v_gene: TRBV18
j_gene: TRBJ2-5

CDR3aa: CASSRTGDTGELFF
CDR3nt: TGCGCCAGCAGCCGGACAGGGGACACCGGGGAGCTGTTTTTT
d_gene: TRBD1
abundance: NA
v_gene: TRBV5-1
j_gene: TRBJ2-2

CDR3aa: CASSSHPGELFF
CDR3nt: TGTGCCAGCAGCTCACACCCCGGGGAGCTGTTTTTT
d_gene: NA
abundance: few
v_gene: TRBV7-3
j_gene: TRBJ2-2

CDR3aa: CASSAKLNQETQYF
CDR3nt: TGTGCCAGCAGCGCCAAATTAAACCAAGAGACCCAGTACTTC
d_gene: NA
abundance: NA
v_gene: TRBV9
j_gene: TRBJ2-5

CDR3aa: CASRNRGQEPQHF
CDR3nt: TGTGCCAGTAGAAACAGGGGGCAGGAGCCCCAGCATTTT
d_gene: TRBD1
abundance: few
v_gene: TRBV6-6
j_gene: TRBJ1-5

CDR3aa: CASSEQGRQPQHF
CDR3nt: TGTGCCAGCAGTGAACAGGGCAGGCAGCCCCAGCATTTT
d_gene: NA
abundance: few
v_gene: TRBV6-5
j_gene: TRBJ1-5

CDR3aa: CASGPRDGYNQPQHF
CDR3nt: TGTGCTAGTGGTCCCCGGGACGGTTACAATCAGCCCCAGCATTTT
d_gene: NA
abundance: NA
v_gene: TRBV12-5
j_gene: TRBJ1-5

CDR3aa: CATSIRGGTEAFF
CDR3nt: TGTGCCACCAGCATTAGAGGGGGGACTGAAGCTTTCTTT
d_gene: NA
abundance: few
v_gene: TRBV15
j_gene: TRBJ1-1

CDR3aa: CASRQGGTVNSPLHF
CDR3nt: TGTGCCAGCCGTCAAGGGGGGACAGTAAATTCACCCCTCCACTTT
d_gene: TRBD1
abundance: NA
v_gene: TRBV7-2
j_gene: TRBJ1-6

CDR3aa: CSAGPATRAFF
CDR3nt: TGCAGCGCGGGACCGGCAACCCGGGCTTTCTTT
d_gene: NA
abundance: NA
v_gene: TRBV29-1
j_gene: TRBJ1-1

CDR3aa: CAWSRGGSQPQHF
CDR3nt: TGTGCCTGGAGCAGAGGGGGCAGTCAGCCCCAGCATTTT
d_gene: TRBD1
abundance: NA
v_gene: TRBV30
j_gene: TRBJ1-5

CDR3aa: CASGERNTIYF
CDR3nt: TGTGCTAGTGGGGAACGAAACACCATATATTTT
d_gene: NA
abundance: NA
v_gene: TRBV12-5
j_gene: TRBJ1-3

CDR3aa: CASNPGNTEAFF
CDR3nt: TGTGCCAGCAATCCAGGGAACACTGAAGCTTTCTTT
d_gene: NA
abundance: NA
v_gene: TRBV2
j_gene: TRBJ1-1

CDR3aa: CSVGQDPNTGELFF
CDR3nt: TGCAGCGTTGGACAGGACCCGAACACCGGGGAGCTGTTTTTT
d_gene: NA
abundance: NA
v_gene: TRBV29-1
j_gene: TRBJ2-2

CDR3aa: CASSYYRQDLQPQHF
CDR3nt: TGTGCCAGCAGTTACTATAGGCAGGATCTTCAGCCCCAGCATTTT
d_gene: NA
abundance: once
v_gene: TRBV6-6
j_gene: TRBJ1-5

CDR3aa: CASSQTGGKDYGYTF
CDR3nt: TGTGCCAGCAGCCAGACAGGGGGCAAAGACTATGGCTACACCTTC
d_gene: TRBD1
abundance: once
v_gene: TRBV2
j_gene: TRBJ1-2

CDR3aa: CASSPAGLKETQYF
CDR3nt: TGTGCCAGCAGCCCGGCGGGACTCAAAGAGACCCAGTACTTC
d_gene: NA
abundance: NA
v_gene: TRBV6-5
j_gene: TRBJ2-5

CDR3aa: CASATTTLPWVEQYF
CDR3nt: TGTGCCAGCGCCACCACGACTTTACCGTGGGTTGAGCAGTACTTC
d_gene: NA
abundance: few
v_gene: TRBV14
j_gene: TRBJ2-7

CDR3aa: CAITGQERGSYNEQFF
CDR3nt: TGTGCCATCACGGGTCAGGAGCGGGGGTCCTACAATGAGCAGTTCTTC
d_gene: TRBD2
abundance: few
v_gene: TRBV10-3
j_gene: TRBJ2-1

CDR3aa: CSVRQGNDPTDTQYF
CDR3nt: TGCAGCGTCCGACAGGGCAACGATCCAACAGATACGCAGTATTTT
d_gene: TRBD1
abundance: NA
v_gene: TRBV29-1
j_gene: TRBJ2-3

CDR3aa: CSVTGTAQNTGELFF
CDR3nt: TGCAGCGTCACCGGGACAGCACAGAACACCGGGGAGCTGTTTTTT
d_gene: TRBD1
abundance: NA
v_gene: TRBV29-1
j_gene: TRBJ2-2

CDR3aa: CASSVGGLADEQYF
CDR3nt: TGTGCCAGCAGCGTAGGAGGGCTAGCGGACGAGCAGTACTTC
d_gene: TRBD2
abundance: once
v_gene: TRBV9
j_gene: TRBJ2-7

CDR3aa: CASSQSTLGTASQETQYF
CDR3nt: TGCGCCAGCAGTCAATCGACGTTAGGGACGGCGTCCCAAGAGACCCAGTACTTC
d_gene: NA
abundance: NA
v_gene: TRBV23-1
j_gene: TRBJ2-5

CDR3aa: CASSHPDRGISYEQYF
CDR3nt: TGCGCCAGCAGTCATCCGGACAGGGGGATCTCCTACGAGCAGTACTTC
d_gene: TRBD1
abundance: few
v_gene: TRBV23-1
j_gene: TRBJ2-7

CDR3aa: CASSLAGADTQYF
CDR3nt: TGTGCCAGCAGCTTAGCCGGGGCCGATACGCAGTATTTT
d_gene: NA
abundance: NA
v_gene: TRBV7-2
j_gene: TRBJ2-3

CDR3aa: CASSLRPSDTQYF
CDR3nt: TGTGCCAGCAGCCTCCGACCCTCAGATACGCAGTATTTT
d_gene: NA
abundance: few
v_gene: TRBV7-2
j_gene: TRBJ2-3

CDR3aa: CSAVDSYGYTF
CDR3nt: TGCAGCGCCGTTGACAGCTATGGCTACACCTTC
d_gene: NA
abundance: NA
v_gene: TRBV29-1
j_gene: TRBJ1-2

CDR3aa: CAWSAMTGAGNTIYF
CDR3nt: TGTGCCTGGAGTGCCATGACAGGGGCTGGAAACACCATATATTTT
d_gene: TRBD1
abundance: NA
v_gene: TRBV30
j_gene: TRBJ1-3

CDR3aa: CASSYGLRGELFF
CDR3nt: TGTGCCAGCAGTTATGGATTGCGCGGGGAGCTGTTTTTT
d_gene: NA
abundance: NA
v_gene: TRBV6-5
j_gene: TRBJ2-2

CDR3aa: CAWSVQGSGGYTF
CDR3nt: TGTGCCTGGAGTGTACAGGGATCCGGCGGCTACACCTTC
d_gene: NA
abundance: NA
v_gene: TRBV30
j_gene: TRBJ1-2

CDR3aa: CASSEYNEQFF
CDR3nt: TGTGCCAGCAGCGAGTACAATGAGCAGTTCTTC
d_gene: NA
abundance: NA
v_gene: TRBV2
j_gene: TRBJ2-1

CDR3aa: CASQAGTATDTQYF
CDR3nt: TGCGCCAGCCAGGCGGGGACAGCGACAGATACGCAGTATTTT
d_gene: NA
abundance: NA
v_gene: TRBV5-1
j_gene: TRBJ2-3

CDR3aa: CASNPRGTDTQYF
CDR3nt: TGTGCCAGCAATCCGCGAGGCACAGATACGCAGTATTTT
d_gene: NA
abundance: NA
v_gene: TRBV27
j_gene: TRBJ2-3

CDR3aa: CASSENGRGTEAFF
CDR3nt: TGTGCCAGCAGTGAAAACGGGAGGGGCACTGAAGCTTTCTTT
d_gene: NA
abundance: NA
v_gene: TRBV25-1
j_gene: TRBJ1-1

CDR3aa: CATSRDSRSDTQYF
CDR3nt: TGTGCCACCAGCAGAGATTCTCGCTCAGATACGCAGTATTTT
d_gene: NA
abundance: few
v_gene: TRBV15
j_gene: TRBJ2-3

CDR3aa: CASSESEGVKNIQYF
CDR3nt: TGTGCCAGCAGTGAATCGGAGGGTGTCAAAAACATTCAGTACTTC
d_gene: NA
abundance: few
v_gene: TRBV25-1
j_gene: TRBJ2-4

CDR3aa: CATSRDGSAGSYGYTF
CDR3nt: TGTGCCACCAGCAGAGATGGTTCGGCAGGTTCTTATGGCTACACCTTC
d_gene: NA
abundance: once
v_gene: TRBV15
j_gene: TRBJ1-2

CDR3aa: CASSSTGIGYTF
CDR3nt: TGTGCCAGCAGCTCTACAGGGATAGGCTACACCTTC
d_gene: NA
abundance: few
v_gene: TRBV11-2
j_gene: TRBJ1-2